The 10 T cell receptor beta chains presented below share a single source sample, sequenced in a study of T cell responses to AZD1222 COVID-19 vaccine. Data came from immunoSEQ multiplex PCR; TCRdb stores just in-frame clones and leaves some out. The sample includes tens of thousands of clones, 92% seen only once; the top ten take about 3%. The material sequenced was peripheral blood, taken 28 days after the second AZD1222 dose. The receptors here all came from an adult who received the AZD1222 COVID-19 vaccine.

V and J are TRBV15 and TRBJ2-7; D gene unclear. This CDR3 is built from 14 residues. The V end was cut by 7 bases, the J end by 3 bases, with 16 bases between. CDR1 is LNHNV and CDR2 is YYDKDF in the germline V gene (reference sequence). The CDR3 DNA sequence: TGTGCCACCAAAGATAGACCGACGGTCTACGAGCAGTACTTC. It is translated as CATKDRPTVYEQYF.

V usage is TRBV15 and J usage is TRBJ1-2; D uncertain. The length of the CDR3 is 15 residues. Between the trimmed V and J ends, which lost 1 base and 3 bases, there was a span of 12 bases. CDR1 is LNHNV, CDR2 YYDKDF, per germline (reference sequence). CDR3 coding DNA: TGTGCCACCAGCAGAGTACGGCTGGGCGACTATGGCTACACCTTC. It yields the protein CATSRVRLGDYGYTF.

This chain connects TRBV7-2 to TRBJ1-5, with D uncertain. Germline values: CDR1 SGHTA, CDR2 FQGNSA. Trimming took 2 bases from V and 2 from J, leaving 10 bases between them. The CDR3 contains 15 residues. CDR3 sequence reads: CASSLRVSGNQPQHF. The CDR3, as DNA: TGTGCCAGCAGCTTAAGGGTGAGCGGCAATCAGCCCCAGCATTTT.

The J gene is TRBJ1-1, the V gene TRBV7-2; TRBD1 might be the D (5 bases). Trimming pared 4 bases from V and 4 bases from J, leaving 16 bases between. CDR1 and CDR2 (germline): SGHTA, FQGNSA. The CDR3 length is 15 residues. The CDR3 DNA is TGTGCCAGCAGCTCACGTCAGGGTAGGGGCACTGAAGCTTTCTTT. This gives the protein CASSSRQGRGTEAFF.

The genes are TRBV6-1 and TRBJ1-5; D is perhaps TRBD1 (5 bases). The CDR3 has 14 amino acids. Germline CDR1 is MNHNS and CDR2 is SASEGT. Trimming cost V 2 bases and J 9 bases, with 14 bases left between them. The CDR3 DNA sequence: TGTGCCAGCAGTGAATTTGTAGGGACGGGGCCCCAGCATTTT. Amino acid sequence: CASSEFVGTGPQHF.

The rearrangement links TRBV19 to TRBJ1-2, with D tentatively TRBD1 (6 bases). The ends were cut back, 4 bases at V and 8 bases at J, with 14 bases in the middle. This CDR3 spans 13 amino acids. The germline V gene encodes CDR1 LNHDA and CDR2 SQIVND (reference sequence). CDR3 residues: CASSTTGWGGYTF. The CDR3 DNA sequence: TGTGCCAGTAGTACTACAGGGTGGGGCGGCTACACCTTC.

This rearrangement joins TRBV11-3 to TRBJ2-5; possibly TRBD1 for D (5 bases). Deletions cut 3 bases from V and 2 bases from J, with 10 bases between. Germline V gives CDR1 SGHNT, CDR2 YENEEA. This CDR3 contains 14 residues. This CDR3 reads CASSLWGSQETQYF. In DNA form, the CDR3 reads TGTGCCAGCAGCTTGTGGGGCAGTCAAGAGACCCAGTACTTC.

The V and J genes are TRBV12-3 or TRBV12-4 and TRBJ2-3; a weak D match, TRBD2 (6 bases). This CDR3 region has 12 residues. V lost 5 bases, J lost 7 bases, and 10 bases lay in between. In DNA, the CDR3 is TGTGCCAGCAGTCGGGGGTTCCATACGCAGTATTTT. It specifies CASSRGFHTQYF.

This clone appeared once. This chain joins TRBV30 and TRBJ2-7, with TRBD1 as a possible D gene (7 bases). The CDR3 spans 15 residues. The V end was cut by 3 bases, the J end by 1 base, with 16 bases between. Per germline, CDR1 GTSNPN and CDR2 SVGIG (reference sequence). The CDR3 nucleotides are TGTGCCTGGAGCCGGGGGACAGCGCCTTCCTACGAGCAGTACTTC. Amino acid sequence: CAWSRGTAPSYEQYF.

CDR3 DNA sequence: TGTGCCTGGGACTCGGGGGTGAACACTGAAGCTTTCTTT. It specifies CAWDSGVNTEAFF. This rearrangement joins TRBV30 to TRBJ1-1; maybe TRBD1 (5 bases). The CDR3 runs 13 residues. V was shortened by 5 bases and J by 0 bases, with 10 bases between the two germline ends. Germline values: CDR1 GTSNPN, CDR2 SVGIG (reference sequence).